This T cell receptor beta chain was sequenced in a study of identical twins. Trimming removed 3 bases from V and 0 bases from J; junction bases left unmatched: 2. The germline V gene encodes CDR1 SGHRS and CDR2 YFSETQ. This CDR3 is 15 amino acids long. Via MiXCR, TCRdb re-called the 5' RACE reads, giving one row per CDR3 protein. The data hold approximately 680,000 distinct CDR3 sequences, with under 8.5% observed a single time. These data were likewise used in another study, on yellow fever vaccine responses in identical twins.

This sequence joins TRBV5-1 and TRBJ2-7, with 11 bases that match TRBD1. The TCR comes from a woman between 18 and 29 years old in good health. Sequencing was performed on PBMCs. The CDR3 here is CASSWTGGNSYEQYF. Written as DNA, the CDR3 is TGCGCCAGCAGCTGGACAGGGGGCAACTCCTACGAGCAGTACTTC. Based on the CDR3 plus reference TRBV5-1 and TRBJ2-7, the full variable domain is KAGVTQTPRYLIKTRGQQVTLSCSPISGHRSVSWYQQTPGQGLQFLFEYFSETQRNKGNFPGRFSGRQFSNSRSEMNVSTLELGDSALYLCASSWTGGNSYEQYFGPGTRLTVT.